A single sample gave rise to the 30 T cell receptor beta chains below, sequenced in a study of response to subunit inactivated influenza vaccine. TCRdb passed the RT-PCR reads through MiXCR, listing each CDR3 protein once. This table holds roughly 630,000 distinct CDR3 sequences, 12% to 15% found once. The sample here was PBMCs from blood, taken 14 days before vaccination. These receptors were collected from a man between 45 and 60 years old who received an inactivated influenza vaccine.

This chain links TRBV14 with TRBJ2-5, with TRBD1 matching over 7 bases. The V gene end was trimmed by 4 bases and the J gene end by 0 bases; junction bases not matched to a gene: 5. CDR1 and CDR2 (germline): SGHDN, FVKESK. There are 15 residues in the CDR3. CDR3 bases: TGTGCCAGCAGCCGGGACAGTTTGTACCAAGAGACCCAGTACTTC. Translated: CASSRDSLYQETQYF. Drawing the rest from reference TRBV14 and TRBJ2-5, the complete variable domain is EAGVTQFPSHSVIEKGQTVTLRCDPISGHDNLYWYRRVMGKEIKFLLHFVKESKQDESGMPNNRFLAERTGGTYSTLKVQPAELEDSGVYFCASSRDSLYQETQYFGPGTRLLVL.

This clonotype was recorded many times. The gene calls are TRBV9 and TRBJ2-1; TRBD2 agrees at 10 bases. Germline values: CDR1 SGDLS, CDR2 YYNGEE. With 3 bases clipped from V and 9 bases from J, the junction kept 6 bases outside the gene matches. This CDR3 contains 14 residues. CDR3 DNA: TGTGCCAGCAGCGAGCTAGCGGGAGCGGGTGAGCAGTTCTTC. As protein: CASSELAGAGEQFF.

This clonotype was observed a handful of times. The rearrangement joins TRBV2 to TRBJ1-3; unclear D gene. V was cut by 3 bases and J by 0 bases, with 9 bases left in between. Per the germline V gene, CDR1 is SNHLY and CDR2 is FYNNEI. The CDR3 extends over 15 amino acids. The CDR3: CASSEWVDSGNTIYF. The CDR3 DNA reads TGTGCCAGCAGTGAGTGGGTCGACTCTGGAAACACCATATATTTT.

V gene TRBV20-1 combines with J gene TRBJ1-1; D call uncertain. CDR1 is DFQATT and CDR2 is SNEGSKA in the germline V gene (reference sequence). Trimming pared 6 bases from V and 1 base from J, leaving 15 bases between. CDR3 length: 14 residues. CDR3 DNA: TGCAGTGCCAGAAAGACGGACCCGAACACTGAAGCTTTCTTT. Protein sequence: CSARKTDPNTEAFF.

The chain uses TRBV12-3 or TRBV12-4 and TRBJ2-1; 11 positions match TRBD2. This CDR3 region has 16 residues. Trimming removed 6 bases from V and 1 base from J; junction bases left unmatched: 5. The CDR3 protein is CASRGGLAGSYNEQFF. CDR3 bases: TGTGCCAGCAGGGGTGGACTAGCGGGTTCCTACAATGAGCAGTTCTTC.

This clonotype was picked up a small number of times. This chain uses TRBV12-3 or TRBV12-4 with TRBJ2-7, with 8 bases lining up with TRBD2. V lost 3 bases to trimming and J lost 7 bases; unmatched junction nucleotides: 5. The CDR3 runs 13 residues. CDR3 sequence (DNA): TGTGCCAGCAGTTTTCGCGGGGGGCAGGAGCAGTACTTC. This gives the protein CASSFRGGQEQYF.

This clonotype was detected only a few times. The chain recombines TRBV27 with TRBJ2-1; 12 bases are a match to TRBD2. Germline assignment: CDR1 MNHEY and CDR2 SMNVEV (reference sequence). J lost 8 bases, V lost 5 bases, and 10 bases had no gene match. This CDR3 region has 16 residues. CDR3 protein: CASSPLAGGFFDEQFF. DNA of the CDR3: TGTGCCAGCAGTCCACTAGCGGGAGGTTTTTTCGATGAGCAGTTCTTC.

The chain joins TRBV30 to TRBJ2-7, with TRBD1 matching over 8 bases. Trimming at V came to 8 bases and at J to 6 bases, leaving 9 bases not matched to a gene. This CDR3 contains 12 residues. The germline CDR1 and CDR2 sequences are GTSNPN and SVGIG (reference sequence). The CDR3 loop is CAQTPQGGEQYF. DNA for the CDR3: TGTGCCCAGACCCCACAGGGGGGCGAGCAGTACTTC.

This clonotype turned up a few times. The V and J genes are TRBV9 and TRBJ2-3; TRBD2 aligns across 13 bases. The CDR3 consists of 15 residues. Trimming took 0 bases from V and 6 from J; bases not matched to a gene: 1. Germline CDR1 SGDLS, CDR2 YYNGEE. CDR3 nucleotide sequence: TGTGCCAGCAGCGTAGGGACTAGCGGGAGTGATACGCAGTATTTT. Its protein product is CASSVGTSGSDTQYF. Using reference TRBV9 and TRBJ2-3 for the parts outside the CDR3, the full variable domain is DSGVTQTPKHLITATGQRVTLRCSPRSGDLSVYWYQQSLDQGLQFLIQYYNGEERAKGNILERFSAQQFPDLHSELNLSSLELGDSALYFCASSVGTSGSDTQYFGPGTRLTVL.

The genes are TRBV6-2 or TRBV6-3 and TRBJ2-6, with D tentatively TRBD1 (6 bases). CDR3 size: 17 residues. V lost 2 bases, J lost 2 bases, and 13 bases lay in between. Germline CDR1 is MNHEY and CDR2 is SVGEGT. The CDR3 loop reads CASSYEQGRAGANVLTF. The CDR3 DNA sequence: TGTGCCAGCAGTTACGAGCAGGGGCGGGCTGGGGCCAACGTCCTGACTTTC.

The chain recombines TRBV11-1 with TRBJ2-7; TRBD1 agrees at 9 bases. CDR1 and CDR2 (germline): SGHAT, FQDESV (reference sequence). V lost 4 bases to trimming and J lost 4 bases; unmatched junction nucleotides: 11. The CDR3 has 16 amino acids. The CDR3 sequence: CASSSNTGTGIYEQYF. As DNA, the CDR3 is TGTGCCAGCAGCTCCAACACCGGGACAGGGATTTACGAGCAGTACTTC.

This clonotype was recorded many times. The chain is built from TRBV5-6 and TRBJ2-1, with 12 bases matching TRBD2. This CDR3 region has 16 residues. Unmatched junction bases numbered 11, after V lost 4 bases and J lost 9 bases. Germline assignment: CDR1 SGHDT and CDR2 YYEEEE. CDR3 in DNA: TGTGCCAGCAGCGGTAGTCTCGGACTAGCGGGAACTGAGCAGTTCTTC. The encoded protein is CASSGSLGLAGTEQFF.

V is TRBV11-1 and J is TRBJ2-1; 7 positions agree with TRBD2. J lost 9 bases, V lost 5 bases, and 10 bases had no gene match. The germline V gene encodes CDR1 SGHAT and CDR2 FQDESV (reference sequence). CDR3 length: 14 residues. The CDR3 DNA follows: TGTGCCAGCAGCCCCCTCCGGGACTATGGTGAGCAGTTCTTC. Amino acids: CASSPLRDYGEQFF.

The chain couples TRBV20-1 to TRBJ2-2; no clear D. There are 12 residues in the CDR3. Deletions cut 1 base from V and 7 bases from J, with 7 bases between. Germline V gene sequence: CDR1 DFQATT, CDR2 SNEGSKA (reference sequence). The CDR3 DNA reads as TGCAGTGCTAGAGTGGGGATCGGGGAGCTGTTTTTT. This gives the protein CSARVGIGELFF.

This clonotype was detected a few times. The gene calls are TRBV20-1 and TRBJ2-2; weak D call: TRBD2 (6 bases). Trimming took off 6 bases at V and 0 bases at J, with 17 bases between the two ends. Germline CDR1 reads DFQATT; CDR2 reads SNEGSKA (reference sequence). The CDR3 runs 16 residues. The CDR3 protein is CSASRMGLTNTGELFF. DNA for the CDR3: TGCAGTGCCAGCCGAATGGGACTTACGAACACCGGGGAGCTGTTTTTT.

This clonotype was counted only a few times. This rearrangement joins TRBV4-3 to TRBJ2-7, with D perhaps matching TRBD1 or TRBD2 (6 bases each). The CDR3 is 15 amino acids. CDR1 and CDR2 from the germline V gene are LGHNA and YSLEER. The ends were cut back, 3 bases at V and 5 bases at J, with 17 bases in the middle. CDR3 sequence reads: CASSQGGRLLDEQYF. CDR3 sequence (DNA): TGCGCCAGCAGCCAGGGGGGCCGTCTGCTCGACGAGCAGTACTTC.

V gene TRBV10-3 combines with J gene TRBJ1-2, with 10 positions matching TRBD1. V trimming: 2 bases; J trimming: 6 bases; junction bases outside the gene matches: 12. This CDR3 has 17 amino acids. Germline V gene sequence: CDR1 ENHRY, CDR2 SYGVKD. The CDR3 DNA sequence: TGTGCCATCAGTGAGGGTCCGGGGACAGGGGCCTCGAATGGCTACACCTTC. Protein: CAISEGPGTGASNGYTF.

This clonotype was seen only a few times. The rearrangement links TRBV28 to TRBJ2-1; D not resolved. Germline CDR1 is MDHEN and CDR2 is SYDVKM. The germline V and J ends were trimmed by 5 bases and 5 bases, with 16 bases remaining between them. CDR3 length equals 15 residues. The CDR3 spells CASSPSQDRNNEQFF. The DNA of the CDR3 is TGTGCCAGCAGTCCCAGTCAGGACCGCAACAATGAGCAGTTCTTC. Full variable domain (remainder filled in from reference TRBV28 and TRBJ2-1): DVKVTQSSRYLVKRTGEKVFLECVQDMDHENMFWYRQDPGLGLRLIYFSYDVKMKEKGDIPEGYSVSREKKERFSLILESASTNQTSMYLCASSPSQDRNNEQFFGPGTRLTVL.

The sample holds many counts of this clonotype. V gene TRBV27 combines with J gene TRBJ1-5; D uncertain. V lost 3 bases and J 0 bases, leaving 6 bases between the germline ends. CDR3 length: 14 amino acids. CDR1 is MNHEY, CDR2 SMNVEV, per germline (reference sequence). The CDR3 protein is CASSFGNSNQPQHF. The CDR3 bases are TGTGCCAGCAGTTTCGGTAATAGCAATCAGCCCCAGCATTTT.

This clonotype was observed a handful of times. The chain combines TRBV20-1 with TRBJ2-2; D unresolved. The CDR3 extends over 14 amino acids. V lost 3 bases, J lost 0 bases, and 8 bases lay in between. CDR1 and CDR2 (germline): DFQATT, SNEGSKA (reference sequence). The CDR3 protein is CSARRLPNTGELFF. The CDR3 nucleotides are TGCAGTGCTAGGCGGCTCCCGAACACCGGGGAGCTGTTTTTT.

This chain links TRBV4-3 with TRBJ1-4; D remains ambiguous. The CDR3 length is 16 residues. V was pared by 0 bases and J by 0 bases, with 8 bases between. Looked up from germline, CDR1 is LGHNA and CDR2 is YSLEER. CDR3 sequence reads: CASSQDLGSTNEKLFF. DNA of the CDR3: TGCGCCAGCAGCCAAGATCTGGGTTCAACTAATGAAAAACTGTTTTTT.

This clonotype appeared a few times. The chain carries TRBV30 and TRBJ2-7; 10 nucleotides line up with TRBD2. The CDR3 consists of 14 residues. J was trimmed by 0 bases and V by 4 bases; bases with no gene match: 3. Germline-derived CDR1 and CDR2 are GTSNPN and SVGIG (reference sequence). The CDR3 DNA reads TGTGCCTGGACTAGCGGGGGAACCTCCTACGAGCAGTACTTC. It codes for CAWTSGGTSYEQYF.

This clonotype was seen a handful of times. J is TRBJ2-2 and V is TRBV3-1, with TRBD2 matching over 9 bases. Trimming took 5 bases from V and 4 from J; bases not matched to a gene: 17. The CDR3 is 19 residues long. The germline V gene encodes CDR1 LGHDT and CDR2 YNNKEL (reference sequence). The CDR3, as DNA: TGTGCCAGCAGCTCATCTGGGGGTAGTAGCGGGAGAGCCACCGGGGAGCTGTTTTTT. This translates into CASSSSGGSSGRATGELFF.

This clonotype was observed a few times. The chain is built from TRBV20-1 and TRBJ2-5, with no clear D. This CDR3 contains 14 residues. V lost 0 bases and J 1 base, leaving 9 bases between the germline ends. CDR1 and CDR2 (germline): DFQATT, SNEGSKA (reference sequence). The CDR3 reads CSARDLRGQETQYF. The CDR3 DNA reads TGCAGTGCTAGAGATCTTCGTGGCCAAGAGACCCAGTACTTC.

The rearrangement joins TRBV7-2 to TRBJ1-2; possibly TRBD1 for D (6 bases). With 5 bases removed from V and 12 bases from J, the gap between germline ends came to 22 bases. The CDR3 has 14 residues. The germline CDR1 and CDR2 sequences are SGHTA and FQGNSA. CDR3 nucleotides: TGTGCCAGCAGCCTCCGGACAGCCCTCCATGAGAACACCTTC. The encoded protein is CASSLRTALHENTF.

This clonotype has a count of ten or more. The chain has TRBV12-3 or TRBV12-4 and TRBJ2-7; 12 nucleotides line up with TRBD2. There are 15 residues in the CDR3. V dropped 7 bases and J dropped 0; count of bases not matched to a gene: 4. The CDR3 reads CASTLTSGSSYEQYF. DNA for the CDR3: TGTGCCAGCACTTTGACTAGCGGGAGCTCCTACGAGCAGTACTTC.

The V gene is TRBV5-6, the J gene TRBJ1-2; 8 bases are shared with TRBD1. Germline values: CDR1 SGHDT, CDR2 YYEEEE. V was pared by 9 bases and J by 5 bases, with 12 bases of the junction left unmatched. The CDR3 runs 14 residues. CDR3 loop: CATSPGTGLYGYTF. The CDR3 nucleotides read TGTGCCACGAGCCCCGGGACAGGATTGTATGGCTACACCTTC.

The V gene is TRBV20-1, the J gene TRBJ1-1, with a tentative D call TRBD1 (6 bases). From germline, CDR1 is DFQATT and CDR2 SNEGSKA (reference sequence). Trimming stripped 1 base from V and 4 bases from J, with 10 bases between. This CDR3 is 13 amino acids long. CDR3 DNA: TGCAGTGCTAGAGGGGGGGGGCTCACTGAAGCTTTCTTT. Its translation is CSARGGGLTEAFF.

This clonotype was picked up many times. The chain uses TRBV5-1 and TRBJ2-1; D gene unclear. CDR3 size: 13 residues. CDR1 is SGHRS, CDR2 YFSETQ, per germline. V dropped 0 bases and J dropped 8 bases, with 9 bases sitting between them. This CDR3 is CASSLGAADEQFF. The CDR3 coding sequence is TGCGCCAGCAGCTTGGGAGCTGCCGATGAGCAGTTCTTC.

This clonotype has only a few counts. This chain connects TRBV3-1 to TRBJ2-1; D unclear. The ends were cut back, 6 bases at V and 7 bases at J, with 10 bases in the middle. Germline CDR1 and CDR2: LGHDT and YNNKEL (reference sequence). The CDR3 sequence is 12 residues long. The CDR3 here is CASSSIKNEQFF. The DNA for the CDR3 is TGTGCCAGCAGTTCAATTAAGAATGAGCAGTTCTTC.